What follows are 15 T cell receptor beta chains derived from one specimen sequenced in a study of T cell repertoires in cytomegalovirus infection. No antigen is known for these receptors. TCRdb reprocessed the reads with MiXCR, giving one entry per CDR3 protein. The table lists about 830,000 distinct CDR3 sequences, approximately 32% of them singletons. Sample: cultured CD8+ T cells from PBMCs, taken from culture after CMV antigen stimulation. Receptors were obtained from a human donor in good health (CMV status not recorded). Some clones in this sample may be carry-over from other donors' samples.

The count of this clonotype is one. The V gene is TRBV5-1, the J gene TRBJ2-7, with D possibly matching TRBD1 (5 bases). The germline CDR1 and CDR2 sequences are SGHRS and YFSETQ. V lost 1 base and J lost 3, with 8 bases in between. CDR3 size: 13 residues. CDR3 DNA sequence: TGCGCCAGCAGCTTGCAGGGTGTCTACGAGCAGTACTTC. Its translation is CASSLQGVYEQYF.

CDR3 loop: CASSSSGGRSYEQYV. CDR3 sequence (DNA): TGTGCCAGCAGCTCCTCGGGGGGAAGGTCCTACGAGCAGTACGTC. The J gene is TRBJ2-7, the V gene TRBV11-1, with 7 nucleotides matching TRBD2. The CDR3 covers 15 residues. Germline-derived CDR1 and CDR2 are SGHAT and FQDESV (reference sequence). The V segment lost 4 bases and the J segment 1 base; nucleotides outside the gene matches: 7.

In the case of this clonotype: At one end, the junction sequence differs from germline, possibly due to a read error. As DNA, the CDR3 is TGTGCCAGCAGCTCCGGCGGGAACACTGTAGCTTTCTTT. Its protein product is CASSSGGNTVAFF. The gene calls are TRBV7-6 and TRBJ1-1, with D unresolved. This CDR3 comprises 13 residues. Germline V gene lookup returns CDR1 SGHVS and CDR2 FNYEAQ.

This rearrangement joins TRBV3-1 to TRBJ2-1; 7 positions match TRBD2. Germline V gene sequence: CDR1 LGHDT, CDR2 YNNKEL (reference sequence). Trimming at V came to 3 bases and at J to 7 bases, leaving 6 bases not matched to a gene. The CDR3 spans 14 residues. Here the CDR3 DNA reads TGTGCCAGCAGCCACCCAACGGGGGGAAATGAGCAGTTCTTC. Protein product: CASSHPTGGNEQFF.

This clonotype has only a few counts. This chain uses TRBV2 with TRBJ1-1; D is ambiguous. Germline V CDR1 and CDR2: SNHLY, FYNNEI. V was trimmed by 6 bases and J by 5 bases, leaving 22 bases between them. CDR3 length equals 16 residues. The CDR3 protein is CASRPAPTRRYTEAFF. CDR3 coding DNA: TGTGCCAGCAGACCCGCCCCTACAAGGAGATATACTGAAGCTTTCTTT.

This clonotype has just a few counts. This rearrangement joins TRBV7-8 to TRBJ2-6; no reliable D call. Trimming took 5 bases from V and 0 from J, leaving 17 bases between them. The CDR3 spans 18 residues. CDR1 is SGHVS, CDR2 FQNEAQ, per germline. The CDR3: CASSPNPSGFSGANVLTF. The CDR3 DNA reads TGTGCCAGCAGCCCAAACCCTTCAGGATTCTCTGGGGCCAACGTCCTGACTTTC.

V and J are TRBV6-2 or TRBV6-3 and TRBJ2-1; D might be TRBD2 (5 bases). Trimming removed 10 bases from V and 0 bases from J, with 10 bases in between. The CDR3 consists of 13 residues. Germline V gene data show CDR1 as MNHEY and CDR2 as SVGEGT. In nucleotides, the CDR3 is TGTGCCACCACCCGGGGCTCCTACAATGAGCAGTTCTTC. Translated: CATTRGSYNEQFF.

This rearrangement joins TRBV5-8 to TRBJ1-2, with D perhaps matching TRBD1 (5 bases). Per the germline V gene, CDR1 is SGHTS and CDR2 is YDEGEE. This CDR3 contains 14 residues. V was trimmed by 4 bases and J by 6 bases, leaving 16 bases between them. The CDR3: CASSAGAGANGYTF. CDR3 DNA: TGTGCCAGCAGCGCGGGAGCTGGGGCGAATGGCTACACCTTC.

In this sample, this clonotype turned up a few times. DNA for the CDR3: TGTGCCAGCCGGAACACAGATACGCAGTATTTT. Protein sequence: CASRNTDTQYF. The chain is built from TRBV28 and TRBJ2-3; no definite D call. The CDR3 has 11 residues. The V gene lost 8 bases and the J gene lost 2 bases, with 5 bases spanning the gap. The germline V gene has CDR1 MDHEN and CDR2 SYDVKM.

This chain uses TRBV7-6 with TRBJ2-7, with a possible D match to TRBD1 (5 bases). Germline CDR1 and CDR2: SGHVS and FNYEAQ. This CDR3 is 15 amino acids long. V lost 0 bases and J 6 bases, leaving 15 bases between the germline ends. The CDR3 nucleotides read TGTGCCAGCAGCTTAGCGGGCAGGGAAGCGCGCGAGCAGTACTTC. It translates to CASSLAGREAREQYF.

The V call is TRBV5-4, the J call TRBJ2-2; 13 bases line up with TRBD2. V trimming: 4 bases; J trimming: 4 bases; junction bases outside the gene matches: 7. CDR3 length: 17 amino acids. The germline V gene has CDR1 SGHNT and CDR2 YYREEE (reference sequence). CDR3 nucleotide sequence: TGTGCCAGCAGCGGCGGGGGACTAGCGGGGTCCACCGGGGAGCTGTTTTTT. Its protein is CASSGGGLAGSTGELFF.

Concerning this clonotype: At one end the junction does not follow the germline gene, possibly because of a read error. The chain links TRBV6-2 or TRBV6-3 to TRBJ1-1; 7 nucleotides line up with TRBD1. CDR3 length equals 17 residues. The V gene's germline CDR1 is MNHEY and CDR2 SVGEGT. CDR3 sequence (DNA): TGTGCCAGCAGTTACGTCCTCGGACAGGCTGAGAACACTGAAGCTCTCTTT. Residues: CASSYVLGQAENTEALF.

The J gene is TRBJ2-5, the V gene TRBV6-1, with D perhaps TRBD1 or TRBD2 (5 bases each). The CDR3 runs 16 residues. Germline CDR1 MNHNS, CDR2 SASEGT. V was pared by 6 bases and J by 2 bases, with 19 bases between. The CDR3 coding sequence is TGTGCCAGCAGGCCCGTAGCAGGGCCGGGGCAAGAGACCCAGTACTTC. Residues: CASRPVAGPGQETQYF.

As DNA, the CDR3 is TGTGCCAGCAGCCCGTGGGACAGGGTCTACGAGCAGTACTTC. Its protein is CASSPWDRVYEQYF. The chain uses TRBV7-9 and TRBJ2-7, with TRBD1 identical over 9 bases. With 5 bases clipped from V and 3 bases from J, the junction kept 5 bases outside the gene matches. This CDR3 has 14 amino acids. CDR1 SEHNR and CDR2 FQNEAQ come from the germline V gene (reference sequence).

This clonotype showed up just a few times. The J gene is TRBJ2-7, the V gene TRBV20-1; TRBD1 matches 10 bases. CDR1 and CDR2 from the germline V gene are DFQATT and SNEGSKA (reference sequence). The trim removed 3 bases at V and 7 bases at J, leaving 6 bases unmatched. CDR3 size: 13 residues. The CDR3, as DNA: TGCAGTGCTAGGGGACAGGGGTCGTTTGAGCAGTACTTC. The encoded protein is CSARGQGSFEQYF.